The rows below give T cell receptor beta chains drawn from one sample of a study of cytomegalovirus exposure and HLA in healthy donors. Some clones are missing from TCRdb's copy, which holds only in-frame ones; the method was immunoSEQ multiplex PCR. The sample has over 200,000 clones, about 83% seen once. Source material: PBMCs. The receptors stem from a human donor in good health. CDR3s include the opening cysteine and the closing phenylalanine or tryptophan. A clone size is listed for some rows: how often the clone was seen (once, few, many), or a class if it is expanded.

J gene,V gene,clone size,CDR3 protein
TRBJ1-2,TRBV7-9,.,CASSSRGESGYTF
TRBJ2-1,TRBV10-1,few,CASLGGDHEQFF
TRBJ2-7,TRBV18,.,CASSAGTSGRYKLTYEQYF
TRBJ1-1,TRBV6-5,few,CASSYNQGRPNTEAFF
TRBJ2-7,TRBV28,.,CASSLFRLAGEGEQYF
TRBJ1-5,TRBV29-1,.,CSVATGTGYQPQHF
TRBJ2-2,TRBV5-1,.,CASSLAGSGSSTGELFF
TRBJ1-2,TRBV28,once,CASSFTRGPAGYTF
TRBJ2-5,TRBV11-2,.,CASSTQFRLAEEYQETQYF
TRBJ2-3,TRBV7-3,.,CASSLGLAADTQYF
TRBJ2-3,TRBV21-1,.,CASSARLAGATDTQYF
TRBJ2-7,TRBV4-1,.,CASSQNIQGNSYEQYF
TRBJ2-3,TRBV18,.,CASSPFLTSGTDTQYF
TRBJ1-4,TRBV28,.,CASRESKWGRNEKLFF
TRBJ2-7,TRBV4-2,.,CASSQLQGPEQYF
TRBJ2-7,TRBV9,.,CASSVDIQGAGEQYF
TRBJ2-3,TRBV7-2,.,CASSSLYDNTDTQYF
TRBJ2-7,TRBV11-2,.,CASRSSGRVQYF
TRBJ1-1,TRBV5-1,few,CASSPGTGGPLNTEAFF
TRBJ2-1,TRBV6-6,.,CATHPGQGSGEQFF
TRBJ1-2,TRBV7-2,.,CASSLENEAEPSF
TRBJ2-7,TRBV19,.,CASSKGLAGYEQYF
TRBJ2-7,TRBV2,.,CASSMGTSGSYEQYF
TRBJ1-1,TRBV11-2,few,CASSQDRGTEAFF
TRBJ1-1,TRBV7-9,.,CASTNPGIRVRRAFF
TRBJ1-3,TRBV6-5,.,CASTSGVGNTIYF
TRBJ1-1,TRBV2,.,CASPGYSTTEAFF
TRBJ2-5,TRBV5-4,.,CASSSGPGQGQETQYF
TRBJ1-5,TRBV27,.,CASSSQTGLQPQHF
TRBJ2-1,TRBV7-9,.,CSSSLGVGLAGGEQFF
TRBJ1-2,TRBV12-5,.,CASGLSDRGRRYTF
TRBJ2-3,TRBV29-1,.,CSGRLAGDPDTQYF
TRBJ2-1,TRBV5-1,.,CASSSGLAAYNEQFF
TRBJ1-5,TRBV19,few,CASSERDYSNQPQHF
TRBJ2-1,TRBV15,.,CATSRATGGYNEQFF
TRBJ2-2,TRBV4-3,.,CASSPTGGQNTGELFF
TRBJ2-1,TRBV6-5,.,CASSRDREGLRLF
TRBJ2-1,TRBV30,.,CAWSVLSARYNEQFF
TRBJ2-1,TRBV2,.,CASRKDYSYNEQFF
TRBJ2-7,TRBV4-2,.,CASSQDLVGGGLEQYF
TRBJ2-7,TRBV4-2,.,CASSQDTGSRTYEQYF
TRBJ1-5,TRBV25-1,.,CASSESGQSNQPQHF
TRBJ2-1,TRBV2,few,CASSPLAGEYNEQFF
TRBJ2-7,TRBV4-3,.,CASSQEAGTSGRAIYEQYF
TRBJ2-7,TRBV2,few,CASSVRRGAGASYEQYF
TRBJ1-1,TRBV25-1,.,CASTDRGGTEAFF
TRBJ2-7,TRBV29-1,.,CSIGRDRGYEQYF
TRBJ2-7,TRBV21-1,.,CASSTPRSTGGRSYEQYF